This T cell receptor beta chain was captured by sequencing in a study of blood T cells in healthy people across ages. A second PCR, run for about 7 to 11 cycles, used a sample-barcoded 5' primer plus a J-beta primer mix. The template-switch adaptor was a 5' adaptor with 12 random nucleotides. It tagged each cDNA molecule. Any given sample supplied a minimum of 2.5 million CDR3-containing paired-end reads. Using its own MiXCR run on the 5' RACE reads, TCRdb lists one record per CDR3 protein. Of about 970,000 distinct CDR3 sequences listed, just over 50% are singletons. A few counts support this clonotype. CDR3 length equals 13 residues. V lost 7 bases and J 3 bases, leaving 13 bases between the germline ends.

What was sequenced was blood. This chain links TRBV12-3 or TRBV12-4 with TRBJ2-7, with D perhaps matching TRBD1 (5 bases). This receptor was identified in a woman aged 60-75 years in good health. In DNA form, the CDR3 reads TGTGCCAGCACAGCAGGGCTCAACTACGAGCAGTACTTC. It is translated as CASTAGLNYEQYF.